Shown below are 2 T cell receptor beta chains from a single sample sequenced in a study of siplizumab effects on memory and regulatory T cells. Measured with immunoSEQ multiplex PCR; TCRdb has only the in-frame clones, and not every one. This table holds tens of thousands of clones, over 90% found once. Sequences were obtained from CD8+ T cells sorted from blood. Receptors originate from a human donor in good health.

This chain connects TRBV4-1 to TRBJ2-7; 12 bases are shared with TRBD2. The CDR3 runs to 16 residues. V dropped 1 base and J dropped 7; count of bases not matched to a gene: 8. Germline V gene sequence: CDR1 MGHRA, CDR2 YSYEKL. The CDR3: CASSQVLAGGPGEQYF. The CDR3 DNA sequence: TGCGCCAGCAGCCAAGTTCTAGCGGGAGGGCCGGGTGAGCAGTACTTC.

CDR3 in amino acids: CASSSAGDFQPQHF. CDR3 in DNA: TGTGCCAGCAGCTCCGCTGGGGATTTTCAGCCCCAGCATTTT. The rearrangement joins TRBV7-8 to TRBJ1-5; D uncertain. This CDR3 is built from 14 residues. V lost 4 bases and J 6 bases, leaving 13 bases between the germline ends. The germline gives CDR1 SGHVS, CDR2 FQNEAQ.